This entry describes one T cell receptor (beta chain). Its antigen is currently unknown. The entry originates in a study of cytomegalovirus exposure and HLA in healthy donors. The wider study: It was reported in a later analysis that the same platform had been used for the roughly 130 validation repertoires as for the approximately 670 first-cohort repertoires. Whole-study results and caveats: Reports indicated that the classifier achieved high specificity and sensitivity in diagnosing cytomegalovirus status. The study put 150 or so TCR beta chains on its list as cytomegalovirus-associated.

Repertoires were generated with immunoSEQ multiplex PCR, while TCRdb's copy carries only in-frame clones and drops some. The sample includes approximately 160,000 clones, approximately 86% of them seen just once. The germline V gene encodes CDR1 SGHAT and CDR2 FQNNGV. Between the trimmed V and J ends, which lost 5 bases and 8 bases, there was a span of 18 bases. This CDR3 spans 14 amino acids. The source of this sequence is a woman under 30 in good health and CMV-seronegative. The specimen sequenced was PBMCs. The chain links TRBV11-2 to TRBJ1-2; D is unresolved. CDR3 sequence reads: CASSQTRAPGGYTF. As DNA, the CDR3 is TGTGCCAGCAGCCAAACCCGGGCTCCGGGGGGCTACACCTTC.